These 11 T cell receptor beta chains were sequenced from one sample in a study of blood T cell repertoires in COVID-19. Only in-frame clones appear in the TCRdb table, and some are missing; sequencing was by immunoSEQ multiplex PCR. The profile shows nearly 35,000 clones, roughly 80% of them singletons. The specimen sequenced was peripheral blood. The receptors were sampled from a woman aged 55-70 years with acute or convalescent COVID-19.

This clone turned up a few times. The chain combines TRBV28 with TRBJ2-7; TRBD2 agrees at 10 bases. Losses at the gene ends were 2 bases for V and 4 bases for J; bases not matched to a gene: 2. The CDR3 has 14 residues. CDR1 and CDR2 from the germline V gene are MDHEN and SYDVKM. The CDR3 spells CASSLSGGEYEQYF. CDR3 coding DNA: TGTGCCAGCAGTTTAAGCGGGGGGGAATACGAGCAGTACTTC.

V and J are TRBV12-3 or TRBV12-4 and TRBJ2-1; 8 bases map to TRBD1. The ends lost 5 bases at V and 13 bases at J; junction bases unmatched: 4. This CDR3 spans 11 amino acids. The CDR3: CASSPSGGQFF. Here the CDR3 DNA reads TGTGCCAGCAGTCCGTCAGGGGGCCAGTTCTTC.

The gene calls are TRBV27 and TRBJ1-2, with D maybe TRBD1 (6 bases). V was pared by 5 bases and J by 4 bases, with 14 bases between. Germline values: CDR1 MNHEY, CDR2 SMNVEV (reference sequence). The CDR3 runs 14 residues. The CDR3 protein is CASSPTGGIYGYTF. CDR3 DNA: TGTGCCAGCAGTCCTACGGGGGGCATCTATGGCTACACCTTC.

The chain is built from TRBV6-1 and TRBJ1-2; 7 positions match TRBD1. CDR3 length: 15 amino acids. Unmatched junction bases numbered 6, after V lost 1 base and J lost 4 bases. CDR1 and CDR2 (germline): MNHNS, SASEGT. CDR3 sequence: CASSEGRGRSYGYTF. Here the CDR3 DNA reads TGTGCCAGCAGTGAAGGAAGGGGGCGAAGCTATGGCTACACCTTC.

This chain links TRBV5-1 with TRBJ2-7; no firm D call. The germline V and J ends were trimmed by 0 bases and 4 bases, with 8 bases remaining between them. The CDR3 is made up of 13 amino acids. Germline V gives CDR1 SGHRS, CDR2 YFSETQ. The CDR3 sequence: CASSLEQQYEQYF. The CDR3, as DNA: TGCGCCAGCAGCTTGGAACAGCAATACGAGCAGTACTTC. Looking up the rest from reference TRBV5-1 and TRBJ2-7 gives the full variable domain: KAGVTQTPRYLIKTRGQQVTLSCSPISGHRSVSWYQQTPGQGLQFLFEYFSETQRNKGNFPGRFSGRQFSNSRSEMNVSTLELGDSALYLCASSLEQQYEQYFGPGTRLTVT.

This clone was seen just once. The genes are TRBV2 and TRBJ2-3; 8 bases are shared with TRBD2. The CDR3 is 15 amino acids. Germline V CDR1 and CDR2: SNHLY, FYNNEI. With 3 bases clipped from V and 2 bases from J, the junction kept 4 bases outside the gene matches. CDR3 DNA sequence: TGTGCCAGCAGTGATTTGGGACTAGACACAGATACGCAGTATTTT. It translates to CASSDLGLDTDTQYF. The full variable domain, in which reference TRBV2 and TRBJ2-3 provide the parts outside the CDR3, is EPEVTQTPSHQVTQMGQEVILRCVPISNHLYFYWYRQILGQKVEFLVSFYNNEISEKSEIFDDQFSVERPDGSNFTLKIRSTKLEDSAMYFCASSDLGLDTDTQYFGPGTRLTVL.

This clone came up once. The chain combines TRBV11-2 with TRBJ1-4, with no clear D. The CDR3 runs to 14 residues. Between the trimmed V and J ends, which lost 1 base and 8 bases, there was a span of 11 bases. CDR1 is SGHAT, CDR2 FQNNGV, per germline. CDR3 residues: CASSLGPGGEKLFF. CDR3 coding DNA: TGTGCCAGCAGCTTAGGCCCGGGAGGAGAAAAACTGTTTTTT.

This chain connects TRBV10-1 to TRBJ1-1; a possible D gene is TRBD1 (6 bases). The ends were cut back, 5 bases at V and 1 base at J, with 11 bases in the middle. The CDR3 spans 14 residues. CDR1 is WNHNN and CDR2 is SYGVQD in the germline V gene (reference sequence). CDR3 nucleotides: TGCGCCAGCAGTACAGGGATGAGGAACACTGAAGCTTTCTTT. It encodes CASSTGMRNTEAFF.

This sequence joins TRBV5-1 and TRBJ1-1; D call uncertain. V shed 3 bases and J shed 1 base, with 7 bases lying between them. The CDR3 is 13 amino acids. Germline lookup yields CDR1 SGHRS and CDR2 YFSETQ. The CDR3, as DNA: TGCGCCAGCAGCTCTACAGCGAACACTGAAGCTTTCTTT. It encodes CASSSTANTEAFF.

The chain couples TRBV19 to TRBJ1-4, with 9 positions matching TRBD1. This CDR3 has 15 amino acids. The J segment lost 7 bases and the V segment lost 4 bases, leaving 7 bases of the junction unmatched. CDR1 is LNHDA and CDR2 is SQIVND in the germline V gene (reference sequence). The CDR3 DNA sequence: TGTGCCAGTAGTACCCCTTGGGACAGGGTTGAAAAACTGTTTTTT. Translated, it gives CASSTPWDRVEKLFF.

The chain combines TRBV27 with TRBJ2-3; D remains unclear. This CDR3 spans 14 amino acids. Germline-derived CDR1 and CDR2 are MNHEY and SMNVEV (reference sequence). Trimming left V 3 bases short and J 3 bases short, with 10 bases between. The CDR3 region has the DNA TGTGCCAGCAGTTTTTCGGGTATAACAGATACGCAGTATTTT. Its protein is CASSFSGITDTQYF.